The T cell receptor beta chain described here comes from a study of T cell responses to AZD1222 COVID-19 vaccine. Study-level findings and limits: Repertoire samples came only from after the peak T cell response. Reports indicate that nearly half of spike-specific TCRs are directed at unmutated variant regions. Just a handful of people given AZD1222 tested seropositive at baseline.

Turning to this clone: As yet, its antigen is unknown.

Some clones are missing from TCRdb's copy, which holds only in-frame ones; the method was immunoSEQ multiplex PCR. The table lists around 150,000 clones, roughly 94% of them singletons. Trimming pared 5 bases from V and 4 bases from J, leaving 13 bases between. Germline V gene sequence: CDR1 PRHDT, CDR2 FYEKMQ (reference sequence). The CDR3 is made up of 14 amino acids. The TCR was taken from an adult who received the AZD1222 COVID-19 vaccine. Sequenced material: peripheral blood, taken 28 days after the second AZD1222 dose. The V gene is TRBV13, the J gene TRBJ2-3; D perhaps matches TRBD2 (5 bases). CDR3 sequence (DNA): TGTGCCAGCAGCAGCTCGCGGGCCGCAGATACGCAGTATTTT. Protein product: CASSSSRAADTQYF.